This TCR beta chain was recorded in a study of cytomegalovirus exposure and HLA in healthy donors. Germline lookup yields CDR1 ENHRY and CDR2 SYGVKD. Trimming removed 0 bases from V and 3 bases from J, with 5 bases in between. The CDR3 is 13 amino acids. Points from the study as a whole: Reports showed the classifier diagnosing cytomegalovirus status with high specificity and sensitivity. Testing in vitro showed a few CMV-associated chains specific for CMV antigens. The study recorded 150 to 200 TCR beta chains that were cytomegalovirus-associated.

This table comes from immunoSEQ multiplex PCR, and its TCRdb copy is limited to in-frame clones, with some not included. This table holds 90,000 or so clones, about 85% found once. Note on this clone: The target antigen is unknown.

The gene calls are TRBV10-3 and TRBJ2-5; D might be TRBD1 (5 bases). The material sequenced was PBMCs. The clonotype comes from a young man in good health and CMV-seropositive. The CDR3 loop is CAISESGEETQYF. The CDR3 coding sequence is TGTGCCATCAGTGAGTCAGGGGAAGAGACCCAGTACTTC.